These 24 T cell receptor beta chains were sequenced from one sample in a study of T-cell reconstitution after alpha-beta-depleted transplantation in children. Preparing the TCRbeta library involved the use of unique molecular identifiers. MiXCR, run by TCRdb on the PCR reads, gives a single entry per CDR3 protein. The table shows about a million distinct CDR3 sequences, with about 30% occurring only once. Sequences were derived from PBMCs, mostly from graft donor cells, sampled 360 days after TCRalphabeta/CD19-depleted stem cell transplant. These receptors all stem from a boy younger than two who had a stem cell transplant for SCID, so the T cells may come from the graft donor.

The rearrangement links TRBV20-1 to TRBJ2-1; D is ambiguous. V lost 8 bases, J lost 8 bases, and 13 bases lay in between. The CDR3 spans 11 residues. Germline V lookup: CDR1 DFQATT, CDR2 SNEGSKA (reference sequence). This CDR3 is CSLSSIHEQFF. The CDR3 coding sequence is TGCAGTCTTAGTTCAATCCATGAGCAGTTCTTC.

The rearrangement joins TRBV7-9 to TRBJ2-5; TRBD1 aligns across 9 bases. V trimming: 5 bases; J trimming: 4 bases; junction bases outside the gene matches: 8. CDR1 and CDR2 from the germline V gene are SEHNR and FQNEAQ (reference sequence). The CDR3 is 15 amino acids. CDR3 loop: CASSTQGARRETQYF. CDR3 DNA: TGTGCCAGCAGCACACAGGGGGCGCGGCGAGAGACCCAGTACTTC.

V and J are TRBV5-1 and TRBJ1-2, with D uncertain. The CDR3 has 14 amino acids. Trimming stripped 3 bases from V and 5 bases from J, with 14 bases between. CDR1 SGHRS and CDR2 YFSETQ come from the germline V gene. CDR3 region: CASSSALKEYGYTF. In nucleotides, the CDR3 is TGCGCCAGCAGCTCGGCCCTCAAGGAGTATGGCTACACCTTC.

The table lists this clonotype with a few counts. The V and J genes are TRBV5-5 and TRBJ1-2; D is unclear. In germline, CDR1 is SGHKS, CDR2 YYEKEE (reference sequence). Trimming pared 0 bases from V and 1 base from J, leaving 13 bases between. CDR3 length: 16 amino acids. CDR3 amino acids: CASSLGPLNLNYGYTF. The CDR3 region has the DNA TGTGCCAGCAGCTTGGGACCCCTAAACCTTAACTATGGCTACACCTTC. Variable domain in full (rest from reference TRBV5-5 and TRBJ1-2): DAGVTQSPTHLIKTRGQQVTLRCSPISGHKSVSWYQQVLGQGPQFIFQYYEKEERGRGNFPDRFSARQFPNYSSELNVNALLLGDSALYLCASSLGPLNLNYGYTFGSGTRLTVV.

This clonotype was counted only a few times. The chain has TRBV12-3 or TRBV12-4 and TRBJ1-5; maybe TRBD1 (5 bases). The CDR3 runs 15 residues. Trimming took off 1 base at V and 7 bases at J, with 14 bases between the two ends. The CDR3 here is CASSLGQGSRQPQHF. In nucleotides, the CDR3 is TGTGCCAGCAGTTTAGGCCAGGGAAGCCGGCAGCCCCAGCATTTT.

This clonotype was seen only a few times. The rearrangement links TRBV11-2 to TRBJ2-3; D is possibly TRBD1 (7 bases). The CDR3 sequence is 16 residues long. Trimming left V 3 bases short and J 2 bases short, with 15 bases between. Germline assignment: CDR1 SGHAT and CDR2 FQNNGV. CDR3 DNA: TGTGCCAGCAGCTTCCGTTCAGGGGGGCACACAGATACGCAGTATTTT. Translation: CASSFRSGGHTDTQYF.

The sample holds a few counts of this clonotype. DNA for the CDR3: TGCAGTGCTAGAGAGGGGGTTCTGGGAAACACCATATATTTT. It yields the protein CSAREGVLGNTIYF. The chain uses TRBV20-1 and TRBJ1-3; a weak D match, TRBD1 (5 bases). CDR1 is DFQATT and CDR2 is SNEGSKA in the germline V gene (reference sequence). V was pared by 0 bases and J by 4 bases, with 10 bases between. The CDR3 covers 14 residues.

There are a few counts of this clonotype. The chain joins TRBV4-3 to TRBJ1-1; D may be TRBD1 (6 bases). The CDR3 totals 18 residues. The V gene lost 5 bases and the J gene lost 3 bases, with 25 bases spanning the gap. Germline lookup yields CDR1 LGHNA and CDR2 YSLEER. The CDR3 spells CASSAGTPGTMSDTEAFF. The CDR3, as DNA: TGCGCCAGCAGCGCCGGGACACCTGGGACAATGAGTGACACTGAAGCTTTCTTT.

V usage is TRBV9 and J usage is TRBJ1-1, with unresolved D. V lost 1 base and J 1 base, leaving 17 bases between the germline ends. The CDR3 sequence is 17 residues long. CDR1 SGDLS and CDR2 YYNGEE come from the germline V gene. The CDR3 coding sequence is TGTGCCAGCAGCGTAAATCCCCTTTGGCCAGCGAACACTGAAGCTTTCTTT. It translates to CASSVNPLWPANTEAFF.

This clonotype was counted once. V gene TRBV6-2 or TRBV6-3 combines with J gene TRBJ2-3, with D uncertain. The ends were cut back, 5 bases at V and 0 bases at J, with 15 bases in the middle. This CDR3 has 16 residues. Per germline, CDR1 MNHEY and CDR2 SVGEGT. The CDR3 loop is CASSPRDSGSTDTQYF. The CDR3 DNA sequence: TGTGCCAGCAGTCCCCGCGACTCGGGTAGCACAGATACGCAGTATTTT.

The chain carries TRBV2 and TRBJ1-5, with a tentative D call TRBD1 (6 bases). V dropped 0 bases and J dropped 4 bases, with 16 bases sitting between them. The CDR3 covers 17 residues. The germline gives CDR1 SNHLY, CDR2 FYNNEI. As DNA, the CDR3 is TGTGCCAGCAGTGAAGCGCGGGGCAGGGGACGAAATCAGCCCCAGCATTTT. This codes for CASSEARGRGRNQPQHF.

This clonotype was detected a few times. The V call is TRBV29-1, the J call TRBJ2-5; D gene uncertain. Germline assignment: CDR1 SQVTM and CDR2 ANQGSEA. The CDR3 sequence is 12 residues long. The ends were cut back, 3 bases at V and 3 bases at J, with 8 bases in the middle. Here the CDR3 reads CSVERPKETQYF. The CDR3 DNA is TGCAGCGTTGAGCGACCGAAAGAGACCCAGTACTTC.

This clonotype was seen a handful of times. The V gene is TRBV6-5, the J gene TRBJ2-1, with 8 bases identical to TRBD2. Germline V lookup: CDR1 MNHEY, CDR2 SVGAGI. This CDR3 region has 14 residues. Trimming cost V 2 bases and J 6 bases; bases outside gene matches: 3. As DNA, the CDR3 is TGTGCCAGCAGTTACCCGGGGGGGTCCAATGAGCAGTTCTTC. Its translation is CASSYPGGSNEQFF.

CDR3 nucleotides: TGTGCCATCAGTGATGACAGGGGGCCCTGCACCTTC. This gives the protein CAISDDRGPCTF. V usage is TRBV10-3 and J usage is TRBJ1-2; 10 bases align to TRBD1. Germline V gene sequence: CDR1 ENHRY, CDR2 SYGVKD. V shed 3 bases and J 13 bases; nucleotides not matched to a gene: 5. This CDR3 comprises 12 residues.

This chain uses TRBV4-3 with TRBJ1-1; D gene unclear. The germline gives CDR1 LGHNA, CDR2 YSLEER. CDR3 length: 14 residues. Between the trimmed V and J ends, which lost 1 base and 5 bases, there was a span of 11 bases. CDR3 amino acids: CASSQVSGDTEAFF. The CDR3 DNA sequence: TGCGCCAGCAGCCAAGTGTCCGGGGATACTGAAGCTTTCTTT.

J is TRBJ1-2 and V is TRBV12-3 or TRBV12-4; D ambiguous. V was cut by 3 bases and J by 5 bases, with 13 bases left in between. The CDR3 loop spans 14 amino acids. The CDR3 DNA reads TGTGCCAGCAGTTTTGGGATCTCGCCTTATGGCTACACCTTC. This encodes CASSFGISPYGYTF.

The rearrangement uses TRBV25-1 and TRBJ2-7; tentatively, D is TRBD1 (5 bases). Germline lookup yields CDR1 MGHDK and CDR2 SYGVNS. V lost 7 bases and J lost 3, with 10 bases in between. The CDR3 is 12 amino acids. As DNA, the CDR3 is TGTGCCAGCATCTCCCAGGGCTACGAGCAGTACTTC. Amino acids: CASISQGYEQYF.

The sample holds a few counts of this clonotype. The chain employs TRBV4-1 and TRBJ2-3; 12 positions agree with TRBD2. Germline V gives CDR1 MGHRA, CDR2 YSYEKL. V gave up 4 bases and J gave up 3 bases; unmatched junction bases: 14. The length of the CDR3 is 19 residues. The CDR3 nucleotides read TGCGCCAGCAGCCTCCCACTGGTCCTAGCGGGGGGGCTGACAGATACGCAGTATTTT. Its protein product is CASSLPLVLAGGLTDTQYF.

The rearrangement links TRBV12-3 or TRBV12-4 to TRBJ1-5; D uncertain. The V end lost 7 bases, the J end lost 6 bases, and 10 bases lay between the germline ends. This CDR3 has 12 residues. CDR3 in amino acids: CASNWAAQPQHF. CDR3 nucleotides: TGTGCCAGCAATTGGGCGGCTCAGCCCCAGCATTTT.

The gene calls are TRBV19 and TRBJ2-7; D possibly corresponds to TRBD2 (6 bases). V gave up 3 bases and J gave up 4 bases, with 7 bases separating them. Germline CDR1 and CDR2: LNHDA and SQIVND (reference sequence). The CDR3 spans 12 residues. CDR3 DNA sequence: TGTGCCAGTAGTATCGGGGGTTACGAGCAGTACTTC. Translated, it gives CASSIGGYEQYF.

This clonotype was observed a few times. The chain is built from TRBV28 and TRBJ2-3, with D possibly TRBD2 on 6 matching bases. The V gene's germline CDR1 is MDHEN and CDR2 SYDVKM. V gave up 6 bases and J gave up 4 bases, with 17 bases separating them. This CDR3 region has 15 residues. In DNA form, the CDR3 reads TGTGCCAGCAGCCACCCTCGGAGGGTTCCAGATACGCAGTATTTT. This sequence encodes CASSHPRRVPDTQYF.

The CDR3 DNA is TGCGCCAGCAGCTTGAGCACAGGGGGTTCCAGCTCTGGAAACACCATATATTTT. Protein sequence: CASSLSTGGSSSGNTIYF. V gene TRBV5-1 combines with J gene TRBJ1-3, with 8 bases aligning to TRBD1. Germline V gene sequence: CDR1 SGHRS, CDR2 YFSETQ. The CDR3 spans 18 residues. Unmatched junction bases numbered 9, after V lost 1 base and J lost 0 bases.

The V call is TRBV12-3 or TRBV12-4, the J call TRBJ2-5, with D possibly matching TRBD1 (6 bases). V lost 6 bases and J lost 2, with 19 bases in between. CDR3 size: 16 residues. The CDR3 DNA follows: TGTGCCAGCAGCCTCGCCTTGACAGGAGCGCAAGAGACCCAGTACTTC. Its translation: CASSLALTGAQETQYF.

This clonotype turned up a few times. The V and J genes are TRBV30 and TRBJ2-7; the D gene is possibly TRBD1 (6 bases). The germline V and J ends were trimmed by 3 bases and 0 bases, with 9 bases remaining between them. CDR1 GTSNPN and CDR2 SVGIG come from the germline V gene (reference sequence). CDR3 length: 13 residues. The CDR3 region is CAWSRDNSYEQYF. CDR3 nucleotides: TGTGCCTGGAGCCGGGACAACTCCTACGAGCAGTACTTC.